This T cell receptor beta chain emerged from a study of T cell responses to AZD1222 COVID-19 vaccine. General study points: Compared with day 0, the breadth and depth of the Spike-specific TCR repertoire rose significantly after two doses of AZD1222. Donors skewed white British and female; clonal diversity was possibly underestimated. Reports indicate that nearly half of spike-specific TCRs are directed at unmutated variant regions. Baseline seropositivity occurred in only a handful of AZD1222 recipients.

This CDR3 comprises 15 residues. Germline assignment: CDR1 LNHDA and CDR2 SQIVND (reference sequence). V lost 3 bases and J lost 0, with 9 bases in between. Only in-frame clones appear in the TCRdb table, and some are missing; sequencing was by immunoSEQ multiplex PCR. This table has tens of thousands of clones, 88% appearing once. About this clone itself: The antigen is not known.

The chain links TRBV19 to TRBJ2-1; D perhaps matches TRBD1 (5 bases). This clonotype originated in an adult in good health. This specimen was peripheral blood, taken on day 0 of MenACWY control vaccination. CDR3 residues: CASSIQGSSYNEQFF. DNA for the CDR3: TGTGCCAGTAGTATTCAGGGTAGCTCCTACAATGAGCAGTTCTTC.